What follows are 11 T cell receptor beta chains derived from one specimen sequenced in a study of T cell repertoires in cytomegalovirus infection. A single record per CDR3 protein comes from TCRdb applying MiXCR to the reads. The sample holds 90,000 to 120,000 distinct CDR3 sequences; under 25% are singletons and the top ten take about two fifths. The sequenced material came from CD8+ T cells from PBMCs. The receptors come from a human donor in good health (CMV status not recorded). Some clones in this sample may be carry-over from other donors' samples.

This clonotype was seen more than once but under ten times. The chain is built from TRBV20-1 and TRBJ1-2; tentatively, D is TRBD1 (5 bases). Trimming pared 3 bases from V and 3 bases from J, leaving 11 bases between. The germline gives CDR1 DFQATT, CDR2 SNEGSKA (reference sequence). The CDR3 sequence is 13 residues long. CDR3 nucleotide sequence: TGCAGTGCTAGTTGGGACGGTTACTATGGCTACACCTTC. Protein: CSASWDGYYGYTF.

The chain combines TRBV2 with TRBJ2-7; D possibly corresponds to TRBD2 (6 bases). The CDR3 contains 14 residues. Trimming took off 7 bases at V and 2 bases at J, with 15 bases between the two ends. The germline gives CDR1 SNHLY, CDR2 FYNNEI. The CDR3 DNA reads as TGTGCCAGCACCGAGGCGGGGAGCGCCTACGAGCAGTACTTC. Translation gives CASTEAGSAYEQYF.

In its sample, this clonotype was seen a few times. The genes are TRBV4-3 and TRBJ2-1; D uncertain. CDR1 and CDR2 (germline): LGHNA, YSLEER. Between the trimmed V and J ends, which lost 0 bases and 0 bases, there was a span of 9 bases. CDR3 length equals 16 residues. The CDR3 DNA reads as TGCGCCAGCAGCCAAGACCTCGCGGCCTCCTACAATGAGCAGTTCTTC. Translation gives CASSQDLAASYNEQFF.

The chain has TRBV29-1 and TRBJ2-5, with TRBD2 matching 9 bases. The length of the CDR3 is 17 residues. From germline, CDR1 is SQVTM and CDR2 ANQGSEA. The trim removed 0 bases at V and 4 bases at J, leaving 12 bases unmatched. CDR3 sequence (DNA): TGCAGCGTTGAAGATCAGAAGGGAGCGGGGGGTGGAGAGACCCAGTACTTC. The encoded protein is CSVEDQKGAGGGETQYF.

This clonotype was counted between two and nine times. The J gene is TRBJ2-7, the V gene TRBV11-3; weak D call: TRBD2 (5 bases). This CDR3 has 11 amino acids. Trimming took off 4 bases at V and 6 bases at J, with 7 bases between the two ends. Looked up from germline, CDR1 is SGHNT and CDR2 is YENEEA. DNA for the CDR3: TGTGCCAGCAGCTCCGGGGTCGAGCAGTACTTC. It yields the protein CASSSGVEQYF.

The J gene is TRBJ1-1, the V gene TRBV6-2 or TRBV6-3; unclear D gene. The CDR3 consists of 15 residues. CDR1 is MNHEY, CDR2 SVGEGT, per germline. Trimming pared 2 bases from V and 1 base from J, leaving 11 bases between. CDR3: CASSYIPKGNTEAFF. CDR3 DNA sequence: TGTGCCAGCAGTTACATACCTAAGGGGAACACTGAAGCTTTCTTT.

This clonotype was counted ten times or more. This chain joins TRBV7-2 and TRBJ2-7; 9 bases match TRBD1. The V segment lost 8 bases and the J segment 4 bases; nucleotides outside the gene matches: 6. The germline gives CDR1 SGHTA, CDR2 FQGNSA. This CDR3 has 13 residues. CDR3 region: CASGLGQGYEQYF. The CDR3, as DNA: TGTGCCAGCGGCCTGGGACAGGGTTACGAGCAGTACTTC.

This clonotype came up once. This may arise from a read error, as a much more abundant clone is one base away. The V call is TRBV5-6, the J call TRBJ1-2, with D perhaps TRBD1 (5 bases). This CDR3 is 16 amino acids long. CDR1 and CDR2 from the germline V gene are SGHDT and YYEEEE. Written as DNA, the CDR3 is TGTACCAGCAGCTTGAGTGGGGCGCCGGGAGGGTATGGCTACACCTTC. Its translation: CTSSLSGAPGGYGYTF. The full variable domain, with the rest looked up from reference TRBV5-6 and TRBJ1-2, is DAGVTQSPTHLIKTRGQQVTLRCSPKSGHDTVSWYQQALGQGPQFIFQYYEEEERQRGNFPDRFSGHQFPNYSSELNVNALLLGDSALYLCTSSLSGAPGGYGYTFGSGTRLTVV.

This clonotype was counted ten times or more. The gene calls are TRBV6-2 or TRBV6-3 and TRBJ2-1, with 13 bases matching TRBD2. This CDR3 spans 19 amino acids. Trimming removed 0 bases from V and 4 bases from J; junction bases left unmatched: 9. The germline gives CDR1 MNHEY, CDR2 SVGEGT. CDR3 in DNA: TGTGCCAGCAGTTACTCGTTCTCCCAGGGACTAGCGGGGTACAATGAGCAGTTCTTC. Its protein product is CASSYSFSQGLAGYNEQFF.

This clonotype was seen repeatedly, ten times or more. The chain has TRBV2 and TRBJ2-7, with D perhaps TRBD1 or TRBD2 (6 bases each). CDR1 and CDR2 from the germline V gene are SNHLY and FYNNEI. V dropped 8 bases and J dropped 6 bases, with 17 bases sitting between them. The CDR3 spans 13 residues. The CDR3 DNA reads TGTGCCAGCGACCGGGGGCACCCCTCCGAGCAGTACTTC. It translates to CASDRGHPSEQYF.

The J gene is TRBJ1-4, the V gene TRBV7-9, with TRBD1 matching over 8 bases. The J segment lost 16 bases and the V segment lost 5 bases, leaving 18 bases of the junction unmatched. Per the germline V gene, CDR1 is SEHNR and CDR2 is FQNEAQ (reference sequence). The CDR3 contains 15 residues. The CDR3 reads CASSTQTGATRQAFF. CDR3 nucleotide sequence: TGTGCCAGCAGCACGCAGACAGGGGCGACGCGGCAGGCGTTTTTT.